This is a list of T cell receptor beta chains from one sample in a study of blood T cell repertoires in COVID-19. Here immunoSEQ multiplex PCR was the method, and the copy in TCRdb shows in-frame clones only, minus some. The sample carries 200,000 to 250,000 clones, roughly 86% recorded once. Sequencing was carried out using peripheral blood. These receptors all come from a woman aged 60 to 75 with acute or convalescent COVID-19. The CDR3 runs from the conserved cysteine through the conserved F or W. The order of the fields is D gene, clone size, V gene, J gene, CDR3 length, CDR3 protein, CDR3 DNA. D genes are given only for firm matches. Expanded clones get a size class; other rows say once, few or many, or leave the size out.

>TRBD2|-|TRBV7-2|TRBJ2-5|17
CASSLSLAGGPQETQYF
TGTGCCAGCAGCTTAAGCCTAGCGGGAGGACCACAAGAGACCCAGTACTTC
>TRBD1|few|TRBV5-1|TRBJ1-2|13
CASRAGTEDGYTF
TGCGCCAGCAGGGCCGGGACAGAAGATGGCTACACCTTC
>-|few|TRBV7-3|TRBJ2-2|16
CASSHPGLMNTGELFF
TGTGCCAGCAGCCATCCGGGACTCATGAACACCGGGGAGCTGTTTTTT
>-|-|TRBV4-3|TRBJ2-1|15
CASSQDWKGRSEQFF
TGCGCCAGCAGCCAAGATTGGAAGGGGCGATCTGAGCAGTTCTTC
>-|-|TRBV29-1|TRBJ1-1|12
CSVVPGGTEAFF
TGCAGCGTTGTGCCCGGGGGCACTGAAGCTTTCTTT
>TRBD2|-|TRBV9|TRBJ2-7|15
CASSVGLADTYEQYF
TGTGCCAGCAGCGTAGGTCTAGCGGACACCTACGAGCAGTACTTC
>TRBD1|-|TRBV5-4|TRBJ1-2|14
CASSPRTGNYGYTF
TGTGCCAGCAGCCCCCGGACAGGGAACTATGGCTACACCTTC
>TRBD1|-|TRBV29-1|TRBJ2-7|13
CSARGQPTYEQYF
TGCAGCGCCAGGGGGCAGCCGACCTACGAGCAGTACTTC
>TRBD2|-|TRBV5-8|TRBJ2-3|15
CASSLLAGGQDTQYF
TGTGCCAGCAGCTTGCTAGCGGGAGGGCAAGATACGCAGTATTTT
>-|-|TRBV7-3|TRBJ1-1|13
CASSLTTGAEAFF
TGTGCCAGCAGCTTAACCACGGGGGCTGAAGCTTTCTTT
>TRBD1|-|TRBV12-3/TRBV12-4|TRBJ1-2|13
CASSRQGQGGYTF
TGTGCCAGCAGCCGACAGGGGCAGGGTGGCTACACCTTC
>TRBD1|-|TRBV19|TRBJ2-1|15
CASSKRTGSYNEQFF
TGTGCCAGTAGTAAGAGGACAGGGTCCTACAATGAGCAGTTCTTC
>TRBD2|-|TRBV10-2|TRBJ2-3|17
CASSAKGTSVSTDTQYF
TGCGCCAGCAGTGCGAAAGGGACTAGCGTTAGCACAGATACGCAGTATTTT
>TRBD1|-|TRBV6-5|TRBJ2-5|15
CASSQQGAWGETQYF
TGTGCCAGCAGTCAACAGGGGGCTTGGGGAGAGACCCAGTACTTC
>TRBD2|-|TRBV6-5|TRBJ2-1|14
CASKRGGSYNEQFF
TGTGCCAGCAAGCGGGGGGGCTCCTACAATGAGCAGTTCTTC
>TRBD2|-|TRBV6-5|TRBJ2-2|15
CASRRKAGDTGELFF
TGTGCCAGCCGTCGCAAAGCGGGGGACACCGGGGAGCTGTTTTTT
>TRBD1|-|TRBV6-5|TRBJ2-7|15
CASSNRGITLYEQYF
TGTGCCAGCAGCAACAGGGGGATCACTCTCTACGAGCAGTACTTC
>-|-|TRBV5-1|TRBJ2-3|16
CASSLVPAGDTDTQYF
TGCGCCAGCAGCTTGGTACCGGCAGGGGATACAGATACGCAGTATTTT
>TRBD1|-|TRBV6-5|TRBJ1-6|14
CASGDRSYNSPLHF
TGTGCCAGCGGGGACAGATCCTATAATTCACCCCTCCACTTT
>-|-|TRBV15|TRBJ1-2|17
CATSRKAGSFFNYGYTF
TGTGCCACCAGCAGGAAGGCAGGGTCTTTCTTTAACTATGGCTACACCTTC
>TRBD2|-|TRBV20-1|TRBJ2-7|17
CSASYLAAGARGYEQYF
TGCAGTGCTAGTTATCTAGCGGCTGGAGCACGCGGCTACGAGCAGTACTTC
>TRBD1|-|TRBV11-2|TRBJ2-5|15
CASSFETGNRETQYF
TGTGCCAGCAGCTTCGAGACAGGGAATCGGGAGACCCAGTACTTC
>TRBD1|-|TRBV4-3|TRBJ2-3|17
CASSQSPTGWRADTQYF
TGCGCCAGCAGCCAAAGCCCGACAGGGTGGCGGGCAGATACGCAGTATTTT
>-|-|TRBV14|TRBJ1-2|15
CASSQDRLQGYGYTF
TGTGCCAGCAGCCAAGATAGGTTACAGGGCTATGGCTACACCTTC
>TRBD2|-|TRBV19|TRBJ2-3|15
CASRALAGGRDTQYF
TGTGCCAGTCGAGCCCTAGCGGGGGGTAGAGATACGCAGTATTTT
>-|-|TRBV2|TRBJ2-7|12
CASSAQAYEQYF
TGTGCCAGCAGTGCGCAGGCCTACGAGCAGTACTTC
>-|once|TRBV10-3|TRBJ2-3|11
CAISDGGVEYF
TGTGCCATCAGTGACGGGGGAGTGGAGTATTTT
>TRBD1|-|TRBV6-4|TRBJ2-7|15
CASSEGTGSSYEQYF
TGTGCCAGCAGCGAGGGGACAGGGAGCTCCTACGAGCAGTACTTC
>-|-|TRBV12-3/TRBV12-4|TRBJ1-5|13
CASIHSLSQPQHF
TGTGCCAGCATCCACTCACTAAGTCAGCCCCAGCATTTT
>-|-|TRBV7-2|TRBJ1-4|15
CASSPGEGRWEKLFF
TGTGCCAGCAGCCCAGGGGAGGGACGGTGGGAAAAACTGTTTTTT
>TRBD2|-|TRBV5-5|TRBJ2-7|14
CASSWGAGAYEQYF
TGTGCCAGCAGCTGGGGCGCGGGAGCCTACGAGCAGTACTTC
>-|-|TRBV29-1|TRBJ1-1|12
CSVVRGNTEAFF
TGCAGCGTTGTTCGCGGGAACACTGAAGCTTTCTTT
>TRBD1|-|TRBV27|TRBJ2-7|14
CASSFLGTGGEQYF
TGTGCCAGCAGTTTCCTCGGGACAGGGGGCGAGCAGTACTTC
>TRBD2|-|TRBV7-9|TRBJ2-1|15
CASSHSSGGTNEQFF
TGTGCCAGCAGCCACTCTAGCGGAGGGACCAATGAGCAGTTCTTC
>-|-|TRBV10-2|TRBJ2-7|12
CASRVREHEQYF
TGCGCCAGCAGGGTTCGGGAACACGAGCAGTACTTC
>TRBD1|-|TRBV5-8|TRBJ1-5|16
CASSSTGTGINQPQHF
TGTGCCAGCAGCTCCACCGGGACAGGCATAAATCAGCCCCAGCATTTT
>TRBD2|-|TRBV18|TRBJ2-7|15
CASSPGLAGRYEQYF
TGTGCCAGCTCACCCGGACTAGCGGGAAGGTACGAGCAGTACTTC
>TRBD1|-|TRBV7-9|TRBJ2-7|15
CASSLGGTGAYEQYF
TGTGCCAGCAGCTTAGGAGGGACAGGGGCCTACGAGCAGTACTTC
>-|-|TRBV3-1/TRBV3-2|TRBJ2-2|14
CASSQGGYTGELFF
TGTGCCAGCAGCCAAGGAGGTTACACCGGGGAGCTGTTTTTT
>TRBD1|-|TRBV30|TRBJ1-1|13
CAWSPRGPTEAFF
TGTGCCTGGAGTCCCAGGGGGCCTACTGAAGCTTTCTTT
>-|few|TRBV18|TRBJ1-6|15
CASSPPDIGYSPLHF
TGTGCCAGCTCACCCCCCGACATAGGTTATTCACCCCTCCACTTT
>TRBD2|-|TRBV5-1|TRBJ2-3|15
CASSTTSGSTDTQYF
TGCGCCAGCAGCACGACTAGCGGGAGCACAGATACGCAGTATTTT
>TRBD1|-|TRBV19|TRBJ1-3|13
CASSTGGGNTIYF
TGTGCCAGTAGCACAGGGGGAGGAAACACCATATATTTT
>TRBD1|-|TRBV19|TRBJ1-2|14
CASTQDRGGYGYTF
TGTGCCAGTACCCAGGACAGGGGTGGGTATGGCTACACCTTC
>TRBD2|once|TRBV5-1|TRBJ2-4|16
CASSPKTSGDKNIQYF
TGCGCCAGCAGCCCCAAGACTAGCGGGGACAAAAACATTCAGTACTTC
>-|-|TRBV5-5|TRBJ1-6|13
CASSQTLSSPLHF
TGTGCCAGCAGCCAGACATTGAGTTCACCCCTCCACTTT
>-|-|TRBV28|TRBJ1-5|13
CASIGQEHQPQHF
TGTGCCAGCATAGGACAAGAGCATCAGCCCCAGCATTTT
>-|-|TRBV7-2|TRBJ1-2|14
CASSSNNQGSGYTF
TGTGCCAGCAGCTCAAATAACCAGGGATCGGGCTACACCTTC